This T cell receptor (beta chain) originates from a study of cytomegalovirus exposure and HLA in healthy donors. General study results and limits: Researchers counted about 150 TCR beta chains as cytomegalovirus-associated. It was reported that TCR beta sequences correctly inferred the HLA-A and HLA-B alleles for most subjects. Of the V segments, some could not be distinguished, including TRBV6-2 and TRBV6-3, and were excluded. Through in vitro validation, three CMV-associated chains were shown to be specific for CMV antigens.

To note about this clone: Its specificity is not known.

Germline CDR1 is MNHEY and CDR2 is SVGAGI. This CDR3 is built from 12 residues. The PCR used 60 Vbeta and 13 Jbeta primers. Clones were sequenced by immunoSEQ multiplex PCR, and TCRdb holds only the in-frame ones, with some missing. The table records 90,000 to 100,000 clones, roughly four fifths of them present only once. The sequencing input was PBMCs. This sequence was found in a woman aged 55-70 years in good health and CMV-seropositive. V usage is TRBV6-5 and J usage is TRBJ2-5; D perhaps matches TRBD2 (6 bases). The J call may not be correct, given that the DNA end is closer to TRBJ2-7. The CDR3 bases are TGTGCCAGCTATGGCGGGGACTACGAGCAGTACTTC. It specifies CASYGGDYEQYF.